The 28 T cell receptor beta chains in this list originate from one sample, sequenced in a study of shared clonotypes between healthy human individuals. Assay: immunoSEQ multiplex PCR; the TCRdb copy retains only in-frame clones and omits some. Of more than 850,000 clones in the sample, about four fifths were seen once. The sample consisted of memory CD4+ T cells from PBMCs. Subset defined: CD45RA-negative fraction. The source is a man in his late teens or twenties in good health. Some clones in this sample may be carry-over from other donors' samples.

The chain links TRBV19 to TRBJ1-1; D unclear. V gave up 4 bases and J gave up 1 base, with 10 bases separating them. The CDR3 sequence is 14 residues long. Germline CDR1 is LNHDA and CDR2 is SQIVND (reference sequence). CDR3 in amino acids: CASSTSRGNTEAFF. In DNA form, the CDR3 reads TGTGCCAGTAGTACGTCCCGCGGGAACACTGAAGCTTTCTTT.

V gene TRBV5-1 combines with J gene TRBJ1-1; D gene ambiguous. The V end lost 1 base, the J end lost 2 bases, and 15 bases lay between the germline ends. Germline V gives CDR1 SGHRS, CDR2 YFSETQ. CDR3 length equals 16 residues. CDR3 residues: CASSLFSAVRNTEAFF. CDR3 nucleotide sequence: TGCGCCAGCAGCTTGTTTTCGGCAGTGCGCAACACTGAAGCTTTCTTT.

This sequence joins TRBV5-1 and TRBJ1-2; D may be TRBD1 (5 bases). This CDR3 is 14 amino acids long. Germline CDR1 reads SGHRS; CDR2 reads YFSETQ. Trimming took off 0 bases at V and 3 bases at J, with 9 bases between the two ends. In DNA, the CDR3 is TGCGCCAGCAGCTTGGGCAGGGCCGACTATGGCTACACCTTC. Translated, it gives CASSLGRADYGYTF.

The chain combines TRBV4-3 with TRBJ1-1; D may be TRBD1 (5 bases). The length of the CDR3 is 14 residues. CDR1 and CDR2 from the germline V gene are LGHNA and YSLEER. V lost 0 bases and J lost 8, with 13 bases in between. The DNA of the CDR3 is TGCGCCAGCAGCCAAGAAAGTAGGGGCTTGGAAGCTTTCTTT. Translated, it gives CASSQESRGLEAFF.

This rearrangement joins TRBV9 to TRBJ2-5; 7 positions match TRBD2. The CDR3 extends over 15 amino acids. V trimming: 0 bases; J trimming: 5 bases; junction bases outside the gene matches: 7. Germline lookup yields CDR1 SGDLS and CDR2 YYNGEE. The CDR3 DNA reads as TGTGCCAGCAGCGTAGTGGGAGGGAGGGGCGAGACCCAGTACTTC. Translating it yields CASSVVGGRGETQYF.

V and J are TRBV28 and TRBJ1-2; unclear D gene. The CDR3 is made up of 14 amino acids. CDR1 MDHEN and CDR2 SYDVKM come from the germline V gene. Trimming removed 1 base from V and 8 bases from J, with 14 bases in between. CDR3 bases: TGTGCCAGCAGTTTATTGAGGCCCGTCGGCGGCTACACCTTC. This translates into CASSLLRPVGGYTF.

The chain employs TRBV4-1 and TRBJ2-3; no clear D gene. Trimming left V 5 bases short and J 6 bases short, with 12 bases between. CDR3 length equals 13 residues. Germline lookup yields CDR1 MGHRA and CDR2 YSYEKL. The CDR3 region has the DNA TGCGCCAGCAGCTCCCCCCTAAGGGATACGCAGTATTTT. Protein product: CASSSPLRDTQYF.

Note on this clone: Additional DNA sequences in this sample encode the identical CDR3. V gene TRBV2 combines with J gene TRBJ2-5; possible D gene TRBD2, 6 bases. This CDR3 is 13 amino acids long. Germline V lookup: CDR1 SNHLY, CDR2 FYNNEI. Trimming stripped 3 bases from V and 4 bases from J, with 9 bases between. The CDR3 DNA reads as TGTGCCAGCAGTGACGTGGGAGGAGAGACCCAGTACTTC. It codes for CASSDVGGETQYF.

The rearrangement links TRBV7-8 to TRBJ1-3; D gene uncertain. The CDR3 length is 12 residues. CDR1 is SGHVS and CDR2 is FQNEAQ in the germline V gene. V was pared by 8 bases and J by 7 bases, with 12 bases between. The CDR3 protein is CASGPLGNTIYF. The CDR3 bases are TGTGCCAGCGGCCCCCTAGGGAACACCATATATTTT.

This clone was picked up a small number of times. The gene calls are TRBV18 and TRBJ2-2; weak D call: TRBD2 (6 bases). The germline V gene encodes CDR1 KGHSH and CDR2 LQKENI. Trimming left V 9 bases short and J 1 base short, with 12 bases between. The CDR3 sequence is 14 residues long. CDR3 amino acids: CASLSGQNTGELFF. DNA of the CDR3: TGTGCCAGTTTAAGCGGGCAGAACACCGGGGAGCTGTTTTTT.

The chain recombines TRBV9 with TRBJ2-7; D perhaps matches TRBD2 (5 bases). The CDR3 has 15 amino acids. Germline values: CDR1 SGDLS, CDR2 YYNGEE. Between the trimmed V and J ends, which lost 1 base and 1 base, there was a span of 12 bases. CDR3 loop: CASSVNPGSSYEQYF. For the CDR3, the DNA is TGTGCCAGCAGCGTAAATCCGGGATCTTCCTACGAGCAGTACTTC.

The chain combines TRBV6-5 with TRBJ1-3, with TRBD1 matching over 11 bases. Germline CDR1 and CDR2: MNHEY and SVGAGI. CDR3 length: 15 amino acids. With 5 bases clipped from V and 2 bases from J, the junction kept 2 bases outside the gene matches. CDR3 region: CASSRTGGTGNTIYF. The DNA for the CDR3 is TGTGCCAGCAGTCGGACAGGGGGCACTGGAAACACCATATATTTT.

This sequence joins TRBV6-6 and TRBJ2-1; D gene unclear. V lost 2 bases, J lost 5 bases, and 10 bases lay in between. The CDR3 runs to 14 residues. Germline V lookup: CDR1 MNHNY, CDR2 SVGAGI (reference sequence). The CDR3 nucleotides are TGTGCCAGCAGTTACGGCCCAGTTAACAATGAGCAGTTCTTC. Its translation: CASSYGPVNNEQFF.

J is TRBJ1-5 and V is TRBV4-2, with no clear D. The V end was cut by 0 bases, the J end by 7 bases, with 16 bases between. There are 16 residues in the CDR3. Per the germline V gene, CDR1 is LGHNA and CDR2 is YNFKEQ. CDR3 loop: CASSQDLRQVGQPQHF. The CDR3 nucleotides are TGTGCCAGCAGCCAAGATTTACGACAAGTCGGCCAGCCCCAGCATTTT.

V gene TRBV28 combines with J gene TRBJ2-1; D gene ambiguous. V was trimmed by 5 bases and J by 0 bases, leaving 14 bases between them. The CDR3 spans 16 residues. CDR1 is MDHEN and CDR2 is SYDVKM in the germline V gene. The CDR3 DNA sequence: TGTGCCAGCAGTGCCCTTTGGGCCTCCTCCTACAATGAGCAGTTCTTC. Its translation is CASSALWASSYNEQFF.

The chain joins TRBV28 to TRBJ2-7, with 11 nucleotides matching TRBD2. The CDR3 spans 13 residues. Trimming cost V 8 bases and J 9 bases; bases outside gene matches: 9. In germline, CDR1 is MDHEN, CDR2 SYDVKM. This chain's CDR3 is CASGLAGPDGQYF. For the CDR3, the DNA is TGTGCCAGCGGACTAGCGGGCCCAGACGGGCAGTACTTC.

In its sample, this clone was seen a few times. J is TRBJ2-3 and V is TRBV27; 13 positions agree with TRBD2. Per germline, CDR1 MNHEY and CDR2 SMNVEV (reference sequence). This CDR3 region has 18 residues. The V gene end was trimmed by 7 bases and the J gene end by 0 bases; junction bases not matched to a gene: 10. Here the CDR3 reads CASTRLAGGASSTDTQYF. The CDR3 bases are TGTGCCAGCACTAGACTAGCGGGAGGAGCCTCTAGCACAGATACGCAGTATTTT.

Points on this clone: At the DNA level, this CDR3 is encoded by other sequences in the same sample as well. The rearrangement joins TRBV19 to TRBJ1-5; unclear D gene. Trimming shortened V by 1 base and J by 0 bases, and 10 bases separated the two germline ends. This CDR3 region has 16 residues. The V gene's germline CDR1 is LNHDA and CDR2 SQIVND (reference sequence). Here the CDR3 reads CASSIVTGSSNQPQHF. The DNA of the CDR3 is TGTGCCAGTAGTATAGTGACGGGCTCTAGCAATCAGCCCCAGCATTTT.

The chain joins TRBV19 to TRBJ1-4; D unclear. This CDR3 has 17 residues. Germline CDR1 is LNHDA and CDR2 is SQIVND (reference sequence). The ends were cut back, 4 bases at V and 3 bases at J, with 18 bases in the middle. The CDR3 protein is CASSTRLRSRANEKLFF. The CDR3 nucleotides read TGTGCCAGTAGTACTCGATTGAGGTCTCGGGCTAATGAAAAACTGTTTTTT.

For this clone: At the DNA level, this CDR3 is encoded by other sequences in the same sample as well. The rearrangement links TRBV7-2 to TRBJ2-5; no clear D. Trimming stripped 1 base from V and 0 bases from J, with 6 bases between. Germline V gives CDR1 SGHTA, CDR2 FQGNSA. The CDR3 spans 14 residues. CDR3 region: CASSLGRNQETQYF. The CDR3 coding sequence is TGTGCCAGCAGCTTAGGCAGGAACCAAGAGACCCAGTACTTC.

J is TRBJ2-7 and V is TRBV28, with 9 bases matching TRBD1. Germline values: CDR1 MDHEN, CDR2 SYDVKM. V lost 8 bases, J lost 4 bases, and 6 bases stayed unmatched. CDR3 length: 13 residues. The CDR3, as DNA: TGTGCCAGCGGTACAGGGGGCGTTTACGAGCAGTACTTC. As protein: CASGTGGVYEQYF.

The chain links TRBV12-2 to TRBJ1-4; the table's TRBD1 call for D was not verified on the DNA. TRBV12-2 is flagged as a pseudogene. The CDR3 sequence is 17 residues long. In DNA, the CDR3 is TGTGCAAGTCGCTTAGGCCGGGGGACAGGGGGAATCCACCGACTGTTTTTT. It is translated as CASRLGRGTGGIHRLFF.

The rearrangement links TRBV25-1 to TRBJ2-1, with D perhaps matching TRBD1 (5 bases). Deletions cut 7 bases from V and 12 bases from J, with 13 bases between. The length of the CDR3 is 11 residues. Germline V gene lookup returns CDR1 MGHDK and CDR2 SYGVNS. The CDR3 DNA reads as TGTGCCAGCACCCAGGAAGGGGTGCAGTTCTTC. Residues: CASTQEGVQFF.

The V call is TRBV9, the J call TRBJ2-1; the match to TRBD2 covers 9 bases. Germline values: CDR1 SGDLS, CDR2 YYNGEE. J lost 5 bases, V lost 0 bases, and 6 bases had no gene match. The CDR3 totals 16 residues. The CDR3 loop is CASSVEGLAYDNEQFF. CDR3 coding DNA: TGTGCCAGCAGCGTAGAAGGACTAGCGTACGACAATGAGCAGTTCTTC.

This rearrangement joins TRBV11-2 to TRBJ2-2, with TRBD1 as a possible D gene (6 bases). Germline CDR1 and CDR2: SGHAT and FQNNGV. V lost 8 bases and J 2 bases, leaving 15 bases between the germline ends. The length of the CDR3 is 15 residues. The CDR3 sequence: CASGTSRGNTGELFF. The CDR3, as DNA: TGTGCCAGCGGGACAAGCAGGGGTAACACCGGGGAGCTGTTTTTT.

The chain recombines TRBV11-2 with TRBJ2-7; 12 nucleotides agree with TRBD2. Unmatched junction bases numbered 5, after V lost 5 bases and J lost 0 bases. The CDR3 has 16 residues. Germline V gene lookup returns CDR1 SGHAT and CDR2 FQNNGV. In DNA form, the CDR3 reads TGTGCCAGCAGCCTGACTAGCGGGAGCTTCTCCTACGAGCAGTACTTC. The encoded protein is CASSLTSGSFSYEQYF. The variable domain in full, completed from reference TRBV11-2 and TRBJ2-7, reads EAGVAQSPRYKIIEKRQSVAFWCNPISGHATLYWYQQILGQGPKLLIQFQNNGVVDDSQLPKDRFSAERLKGVDSTLKIQPAKLEDSAVYLCASSLTSGSFSYEQYFGPGTRLTVT.

The CDR3 DNA follows: TGTGCCAGCAGTTATTTGAGTGTTCGGGAGACCCAGTACTTC. This translates into CASSYLSVRETQYF. The chain has TRBV6-5 and TRBJ2-5; D remains ambiguous. The CDR3 contains 14 residues. Germline V gene sequence: CDR1 MNHEY, CDR2 SVGAGI. V was cut by 3 bases and J by 5 bases, with 13 bases left in between.

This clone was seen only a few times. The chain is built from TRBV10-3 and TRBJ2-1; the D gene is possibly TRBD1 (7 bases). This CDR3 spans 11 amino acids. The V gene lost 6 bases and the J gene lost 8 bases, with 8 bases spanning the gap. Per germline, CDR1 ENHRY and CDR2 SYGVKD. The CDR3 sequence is CAISRGDEQFF. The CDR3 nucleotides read TGTGCCATCAGCAGGGGGGATGAGCAGTTCTTC.